The 15 T cell receptor beta chains presented below share a single source sample, sequenced in a study of blood T cell repertoires in COVID-19 (dated by TCRdb to 2018 to 2021). The library was made by the immunoSEQ multiplex PCR assay. TCRdb re-hosts the immuneACCESS table, in-frame sequences only. Its copies lack some clones; in the studies checked, an unresolved V gene accounts for under half of them, and the cause for the rest is not known. The sample table records under 50,000 clones; 80% to 90% of these occur just once. The ten largest clones add up to about 5% of the sample. Sequencing was performed on peripheral blood. Every receptor here comes from a man in his forties with active COVID-19.

The chain has TRBV27 and TRBJ2-1; D possibly corresponds to TRBD2 (6 bases). The V end lost 1 base, the J end lost 8 bases, and 18 bases lay between the germline ends. CDR1 and CDR2 (germline): MNHEY, SMNVEV (reference sequence). This CDR3 has 16 residues. For the CDR3, the DNA is TGTGCCAGCAGTTTATGTCGGCGGGAAGATTTGGATGAGCAGTTCTTC. It translates to CASSLCRREDLDEQFF.

The genes are TRBV2 and TRBJ1-3, with TRBD1 identical over 7 bases. Germline V gene data show CDR1 as SNHLY and CDR2 as FYNNEI. After removal of 5 bases from V and 0 bases from J, the junction contained 7 bases not matched to a gene. The CDR3 has 16 amino acids. The CDR3 spells CASSLDRASSGNTIYF. The CDR3 DNA follows: TGTGCCAGCAGTTTAGACAGGGCGAGCTCTGGAAACACCATATATTTT.

Here the CDR3 DNA reads TGCGCCAGCAGCCAAGATGGGGGGGAGGCTAGCGGGAGGGCCACCTACAATGAGCAGTTCTTC. Translated, it gives CASSQDGGEASGRATYNEQFF. The chain recombines TRBV4-1 with TRBJ2-1; the match to TRBD2 covers 12 bases. V was clipped by 0 bases and J by 2 bases; unmatched bases: 14. The CDR3 length is 21 residues. From germline, CDR1 is MGHRA and CDR2 YSYEKL.

This chain connects TRBV27 to TRBJ1-5; D not resolved. Germline CDR1 and CDR2: MNHEY and SMNVEV (reference sequence). Trimming removed 0 bases from V and 5 bases from J, with 8 bases in between. This CDR3 has 14 residues. CDR3 sequence: CASSLSSTDQPQHF. In DNA, the CDR3 is TGTGCCAGCAGTTTATCCTCAACAGATCAGCCCCAGCATTTT.

V usage is TRBV30 and J usage is TRBJ2-7; 10 nucleotides line up with TRBD2. The trim removed 0 bases at V and 6 bases at J, leaving 8 bases unmatched. Germline V gives CDR1 GTSNPN, CDR2 SVGIG (reference sequence). The CDR3 runs 15 residues. The CDR3 loop reads CAWSVFPSGSAEQYF. Written as DNA, the CDR3 is TGTGCCTGGAGTGTCTTTCCTAGCGGGAGCGCCGAGCAGTACTTC.

V usage is TRBV19 and J usage is TRBJ2-1; D remains unclear. V lost 5 bases, J lost 10 bases, and 12 bases lay in between. The CDR3 consists of 12 residues. Germline V gene data show CDR1 as LNHDA and CDR2 as SQIVND (reference sequence). The CDR3 loop is CASSPIAGEQFF. In DNA form, the CDR3 reads TGTGCCAGTAGTCCCATAGCTGGGGAGCAGTTCTTC.

The J gene is TRBJ2-2, the V gene TRBV19; D remains unclear. This CDR3 contains 11 residues. V lost 10 bases, J lost 3 bases, and 6 bases lay in between. CDR1 LNHDA and CDR2 SQIVND come from the germline V gene (reference sequence). The CDR3 DNA sequence: TGTGCCACCCGGGACACCGGGGAGCTGTTTTTT. It yields the protein CATRDTGELFF.

The V gene is TRBV5-1, the J gene TRBJ2-2; a weak D match, TRBD2 (6 bases). Trimming left V 4 bases short and J 1 base short, with 11 bases between. The germline gives CDR1 SGHRS, CDR2 YFSETQ. This CDR3 contains 15 residues. CDR3 residues: CASSLLAVNTGELFF. The CDR3, as DNA: TGCGCCAGCAGCCTATTAGCGGTGAACACCGGGGAGCTGTTTTTT.

V gene TRBV5-6 combines with J gene TRBJ2-7, with 10 bases that match TRBD1. The CDR3 spans 15 residues. The V gene end was trimmed by 4 bases and the J gene end by 4 bases; junction bases not matched to a gene: 8. CDR1 and CDR2 from the germline V gene are SGHDT and YYEEEE. In DNA, the CDR3 is TGTGCCAGCAGCCTGGGGACAGGGGACTTTTACGAGCAGTACTTC. Its translation: CASSLGTGDFYEQYF. The full variable domain, completed using reference TRBV5-6 and TRBJ2-7, is DAGVTQSPTHLIKTRGQQVTLRCSPKSGHDTVSWYQQALGQGPQFIFQYYEEEERQRGNFPDRFSGHQFPNYSSELNVNALLLGDSALYLCASSLGTGDFYEQYFGPGTRLTVT.

V usage is TRBV9 and J usage is TRBJ1-1; D gene unclear. This CDR3 comprises 18 residues. Germline V gene sequence: CDR1 SGDLS, CDR2 YYNGEE. Trimming removed 0 bases at V and 5 bases at J, with 23 bases between. This chain's CDR3 is CASSVALASASGRTEAFF. CDR3 DNA: TGTGCCAGCAGCGTAGCGTTGGCCTCGGCCTCTGGGAGGACTGAAGCTTTCTTT. The complete variable domain, with remaining parts taken from reference TRBV9 and TRBJ1-1, reads DSGVTQTPKHLITATGQRVTLRCSPRSGDLSVYWYQQSLDQGLQFLIQYYNGEERAKGNILERFSAQQFPDLHSELNLSSLELGDSALYFCASSVALASASGRTEAFFGQGTRLTVV.

The V call is TRBV11-3, the J call TRBJ2-1; weak D call: TRBD2 (6 bases). The CDR3 length is 13 residues. The ends were cut back, 5 bases at V and 10 bases at J, with 15 bases in the middle. The germline V gene encodes CDR1 SGHNT and CDR2 YENEEA. The CDR3 here is CASSRPGEREQFF. The CDR3 DNA reads TGTGCCAGCAGCCGACCGGGGGAGAGGGAGCAGTTCTTC.

The chain joins TRBV19 to TRBJ1-5; 8 bases agree with TRBD1. This CDR3 comprises 17 residues. Trimming removed 3 bases from V and 0 bases from J; junction bases left unmatched: 7. Germline CDR1 is LNHDA and CDR2 is SQIVND (reference sequence). CDR3 bases: TGTGCCAGTAGTATCTCGGGACAGGTGTATAGCAATCAGCCCCAGCATTTT. It translates to CASSISGQVYSNQPQHF.

The chain has TRBV29-1 and TRBJ2-7; 11 bases line up with TRBD2. The CDR3 loop spans 13 amino acids. Germline V gene lookup returns CDR1 SQVTM and CDR2 ANQGSEA. V gave up 2 bases and J gave up 12 bases; unmatched junction bases: 9. CDR3 residues: CSVELAGGPERYF. The CDR3 DNA reads as TGCAGCGTTGAACTAGCGGGAGGCCCAGAGAGGTACTTC.

The gene calls are TRBV28 and TRBJ1-2, with 8 nucleotides matching TRBD1. CDR1 and CDR2 (germline): MDHEN, SYDVKM. J gave up 8 bases and V 6 bases, and 11 bases lay outside the gene matches. The CDR3 covers 14 residues. The CDR3 sequence: CASRPQGALRGYTF. The DNA for the CDR3 is TGTGCCAGCAGACCCCAGGGGGCGCTACGGGGCTACACCTTC.

This sequence joins TRBV10-1 and TRBJ1-1, with D possibly matching TRBD1 (6 bases). The CDR3 spans 13 residues. Trimming pared 6 bases from V and 4 bases from J, leaving 12 bases between. CDR1 is WNHNN and CDR2 is SYGVQD in the germline V gene (reference sequence). The CDR3 coding sequence is TGCGCCAGCAGCAGGGGACAAATCACTGAAGCTTTCTTT. The encoded protein is CASSRGQITEAFF.